The rows below give T cell receptor beta chains drawn from one sample of a study of memory CD4+ T cells and cytomegalovirus serostatus. TCRdb keeps only in-frame clones here, not all; method: immunoSEQ multiplex PCR. The data show 46,000 or so clones, with under 85% seen just once and 0.61% held by the top ten. Sequenced input: memory CD4+ T cells from blood. The receptors were gathered from an adult in good health and CMV-seronegative. The CDR3 runs from the conserved cysteine through the conserved F or W. A D gene is named only where the DNA matches it firmly. Clone size, where shown, is once, few, many, or a class for clones that have expanded.

>-|TRBJ2-3|16|TRBV27|TRBD2
TGTGCCAGCAGTCGCCCGACTAGCGGGGGGTCGGGTACGCAGTATTTT
CASSRPTSGGSGTQYF
>-|TRBJ1-2|13|TRBV7-2|-
TGTGCCAGCAGCTTAATGGGAGAAGGTGGCTACACCTTC
CASSLMGEGGYTF
>few|TRBJ1-1|11|TRBV29-1|-
TGCAGCGCCGAGGGGCAGAGTGAAGCTTTCTTT
CSAEGQSEAFF
>-|TRBJ2-3|12|TRBV7-9|-
TGTGCCAGCAGCTTAGACACAGATACGCAGTATTTT
CASSLDTDTQYF
>-|TRBJ1-2|17|TRBV5-1|-
TGCGCCAGCAGCTTGGAGCTTTGGGCAGGGGCGAACTATGGCTACACCTTC
CASSLELWAGANYGYTF
>-|TRBJ2-3|16|TRBV5-1|TRBD2
TGCGCCAGCTTTGGGGGGGTAGCGCCAAGCACAGATACGCAGTATTTT
CASFGGVAPSTDTQYF
>-|TRBJ1-6|14|TRBV13|-
TGTGCCAGCAGCAGTTATCACGATAATTCACCCCTCCACTTT
CASSSYHDNSPLHF
>-|TRBJ1-2|16|TRBV5-6|TRBD1
TGTGCCAGCAGCTTGTATAGGACAGGGAAAGTCTATGGCTACACCTTC
CASSLYRTGKVYGYTF
>-|TRBJ1-1|11|TRBV20-1|-
TGCAGTGCTAGTAGTCCGGGCAGAGCTTTCTTT
CSASSPGRAFF
>-|TRBJ1-5|13|TRBV11-2|-
TGTGCCAGCAGCTTAGATAGGGGTCAGCCCCAGCATTTT
CASSLDRGQPQHF
>-|TRBJ2-3|14|TRBV27|TRBD1
TGTGCCAGCAGTGTAGGGACAGTCGCCGATACGCAGTATTTT
CASSVGTVADTQYF
>few|TRBJ2-3|14|TRBV30|TRBD1
TGTGCCTGGGGACAGGGGGCGAGAGCAGATACGCAGTATTTT
CAWGQGARADTQYF
>-|TRBJ2-5|15|TRBV7-8|-
TGTGCCAGCAGCTCCCAGAGGGAATTACAAGAGACCCAGTACTTC
CASSSQRELQETQYF
>few|TRBJ2-1|16|TRBV2|TRBD1
TGTGCCAGCAGTGGAAAGGCAGGGGGATCCAGCAATGAGCAGTTCTTC
CASSGKAGGSSNEQFF
>-|TRBJ2-7|15|TRBV6-5|TRBD2
TGTGCCAGCAGTTACACTAGCGGGGGGCCGTACGAGCAGTACTTC
CASSYTSGGPYEQYF
>-|TRBJ2-7|15|TRBV16|TRBD1
TGTGCCAGCAGCCAATTTCAGGGGGCAGCCTACGAGCAGTACTTC
CASSQFQGAAYEQYF
>-|TRBJ2-1|13|TRBV7-2|-
TGTGCCAGCAGCTTAACCAACTACAATGAGCAGTTCTTC
CASSLTNYNEQFF
>once|TRBJ2-5|16|TRBV5-6|TRBD1
TGTGCCAGCAGTTACCGACCGGGACAGGGGGCTGAGACCCAGTACTTC
CASSYRPGQGAETQYF
>-|TRBJ2-6|15|TRBV6-1|-
TGTGCCAGCAGGGAGGGGAGCACTGGGGCCAACGTCCTGACTTTC
CASREGSTGANVLTF
>-|TRBJ1-5|14|TRBV2|-
TGTGCCAGCAGCGCCGGGAGGGCCAATCAGCCCCAGCATTTT
CASSAGRANQPQHF
>-|TRBJ2-7|16|TRBV6-5|-
TGTGCCAGCAGTTACTCGATTCCGGACAGCCCCTACGAGCAGTACTTC
CASSYSIPDSPYEQYF